Following are 9 T cell receptor beta chains from one sample sequenced in a study of Ad26.COV2.S vaccination and SARS-CoV-2 variants. Sequencing was performed with immunoSEQ multiplex PCR; in TCRdb, only in-frame clones are kept and a portion is missing. The table includes 300,000 to 450,000 clones, just over 90% detected once. Material: peripheral blood, obtained after recovery from COVID-19. These TCRs come from a human donor who had recovered from COVID-19.

V usage is TRBV12-3 or TRBV12-4 and J usage is TRBJ1-2, with D perhaps TRBD1 (6 bases). The CDR3 runs 13 residues. The V end lost 6 bases, the J end lost 7 bases, and 15 bases lay between the germline ends. CDR3 DNA sequence: TGTGCCAGCAGCTGGGGGGGCGCGAGTGGCTACACCTTC. Its translation: CASSWGGASGYTF.

This chain connects TRBV7-9 to TRBJ2-2; D perhaps matches TRBD1 (6 bases). The CDR3 is 16 residues long. V was trimmed by 5 bases and J by 4 bases, leaving 17 bases between them. Germline V gene sequence: CDR1 SEHNR, CDR2 FQNEAQ (reference sequence). For the CDR3, the DNA is TGTGCCAGCAGCCCAGGAGGAACAGGGATCACCGGGGAGCTGTTTTTT. Protein sequence: CASSPGGTGITGELFF.

This clone was recorded only once. The chain links TRBV10-1 to TRBJ1-1; no definite D call. Germline-derived CDR1 and CDR2 are WNHNN and SYGVQD (reference sequence). Trimming cost V 7 bases and J 3 bases, with 12 bases left between them. The CDR3 totals 13 residues. The CDR3 DNA follows: TGCGCCAGCAAGCGAGGATTGGACACTGAAGCTTTCTTT. Its translation is CASKRGLDTEAFF.

This clone came up once. The genes are TRBV6-5 and TRBJ2-7; D gene uncertain. Germline CDR1 MNHEY, CDR2 SVGAGI. CDR3 length equals 14 residues. V shed 3 bases and J shed 2 bases, with 11 bases lying between them. The CDR3 sequence: CASSYTDQAYEQYF. The CDR3 DNA is TGTGCCAGCAGTTATACGGACCAGGCCTACGAGCAGTACTTC.

This clone was seen just once. The V and J genes are TRBV5-4 and TRBJ1-1; unclear D gene. Germline loops: CDR1 SGHNT, CDR2 YYREEE (reference sequence). V lost 2 bases and J 5 bases, leaving 7 bases between the germline ends. CDR3 length: 12 residues. The chain's CDR3 is CASSFGVTEAFF. The CDR3 DNA follows: TGTGCCAGCAGCTTTGGCGTTACTGAAGCTTTCTTT.

The rearrangement uses TRBV2 and TRBJ1-1; D is ambiguous. The CDR3 runs 12 residues. Looked up from germline, CDR1 is SNHLY and CDR2 is FYNNEI. For the CDR3, the DNA is TGTGGAAGCATCGACGGTAACACTGAAGCTTTCTTT. Its protein product is CGSIDGNTEAFF.

The J gene is TRBJ2-3, the V gene TRBV7-2, with D uncertain. Germline V gene data show CDR1 as SGHTA and CDR2 as FQGNSA. CDR3 length: 12 residues. Trimming removed 5 bases from V and 2 bases from J, with 5 bases in between. This chain's CDR3 is CASSPFTDTQYF. The CDR3, as DNA: TGTGCCAGCAGCCCATTCACAGATACGCAGTATTTT.

This clone showed up just a few times. The rearrangement links TRBV7-2 to TRBJ2-2; 11 bases are shared with TRBD2. Trimming at V came to 3 bases and at J to 5 bases, leaving 2 bases not matched to a gene. CDR3 length: 15 amino acids. CDR1 and CDR2 from the germline V gene are SGHTA and FQGNSA. The CDR3 loop is CASSFSGGATGELFF. In DNA form, the CDR3 reads TGTGCCAGCAGCTTTAGCGGGGGGGCGACCGGGGAGCTGTTTTTT.

V gene TRBV3-1 (or the pseudogene TRBV3-2) combines with J gene TRBJ2-5, with 12 bases aligning to TRBD2. The CDR3 has 15 residues. J gave up 1 base and V 7 bases, and 4 bases lay outside the gene matches. The V gene's germline CDR1 is LGHDT and CDR2 YNNKEL (reference sequence). This CDR3 is CASTLAGGTQETQYF. The CDR3 region has the DNA TGTGCCAGCACACTAGCGGGGGGCACCCAAGAGACCCAGTACTTC.